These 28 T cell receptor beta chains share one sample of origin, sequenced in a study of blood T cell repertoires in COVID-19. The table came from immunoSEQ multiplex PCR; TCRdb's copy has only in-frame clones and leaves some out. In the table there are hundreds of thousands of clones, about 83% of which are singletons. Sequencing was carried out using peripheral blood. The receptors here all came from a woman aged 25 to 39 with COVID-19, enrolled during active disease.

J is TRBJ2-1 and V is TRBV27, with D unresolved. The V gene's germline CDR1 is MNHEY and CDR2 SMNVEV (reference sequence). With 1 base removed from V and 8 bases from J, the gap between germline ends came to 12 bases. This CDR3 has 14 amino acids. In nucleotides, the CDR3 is TGTGCCAGCAGTTTATACGCACGGCGGCATGAGCAGTTCTTC. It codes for CASSLYARRHEQFF.

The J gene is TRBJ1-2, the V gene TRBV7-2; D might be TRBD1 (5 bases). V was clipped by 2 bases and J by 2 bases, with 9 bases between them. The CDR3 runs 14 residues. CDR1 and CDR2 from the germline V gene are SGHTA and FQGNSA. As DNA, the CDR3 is TGTGCCAGCAGCTTAACAGGCACCAACTATGGCTACACCTTC. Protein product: CASSLTGTNYGYTF.

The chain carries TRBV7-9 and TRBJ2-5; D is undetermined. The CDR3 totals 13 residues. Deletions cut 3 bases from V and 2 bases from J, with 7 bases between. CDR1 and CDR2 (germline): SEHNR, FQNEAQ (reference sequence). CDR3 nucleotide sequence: TGTGCCAGCAGCTTCCCCAGTCAAGAGACCCAGTACTTC. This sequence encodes CASSFPSQETQYF. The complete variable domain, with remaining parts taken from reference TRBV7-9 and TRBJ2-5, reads DTGVSQNPRHKITKRGQNVTFRCDPISEHNRLYWYRQTLGQGPEFLTYFQNEAQLEKSRLLSDRFSAERPKGSFSTLEIQRTEQGDSAMYLCASSFPSQETQYFGPGTRLLVL.

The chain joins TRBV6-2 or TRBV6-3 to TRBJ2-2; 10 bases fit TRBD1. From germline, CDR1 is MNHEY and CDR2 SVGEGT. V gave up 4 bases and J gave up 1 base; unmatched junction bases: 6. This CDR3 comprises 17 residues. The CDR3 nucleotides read TGTGCCAGCAGTTCTGGGACAGGGGAATTGAACACCGGGGAGCTGTTTTTT. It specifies CASSSGTGELNTGELFF.

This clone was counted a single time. CDR3 DNA: TGTGCCAGCAGTACAGGGGAAACTAATGAAAAACTGTTTTTT. Amino acids: CASSTGETNEKLFF. The chain links TRBV28 to TRBJ1-4; 7 bases agree with TRBD1. The CDR3 extends over 14 amino acids. Germline V gene lookup returns CDR1 MDHEN and CDR2 SYDVKM. The trim removed 5 bases at V and 1 base at J, leaving 1 base unmatched.

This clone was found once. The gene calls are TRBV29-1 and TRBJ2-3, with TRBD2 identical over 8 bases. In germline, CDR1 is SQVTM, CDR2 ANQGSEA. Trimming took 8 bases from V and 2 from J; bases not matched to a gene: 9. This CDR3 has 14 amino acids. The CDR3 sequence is CSITTGGLTDTQYF. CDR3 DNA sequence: TGCAGCATAACCACGGGGGGGCTCACAGATACGCAGTATTTT.

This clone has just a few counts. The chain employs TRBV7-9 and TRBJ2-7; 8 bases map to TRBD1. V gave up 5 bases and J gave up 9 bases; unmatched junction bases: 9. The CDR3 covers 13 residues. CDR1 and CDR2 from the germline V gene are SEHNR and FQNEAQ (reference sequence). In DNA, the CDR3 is TGTGCCAGCAGCGCCGGACAGGGTAGAGGGCAGTACTTC. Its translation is CASSAGQGRGQYF. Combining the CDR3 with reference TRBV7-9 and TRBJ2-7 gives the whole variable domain DTGVSQNPRHKITKRGQNVTFRCDPISEHNRLYWYRQTLGQGPEFLTYFQNEAQLEKSRLLSDRFSAERPKGSFSTLEIQRTEQGDSAMYLCASSAGQGRGQYFGPGTRLTVT.

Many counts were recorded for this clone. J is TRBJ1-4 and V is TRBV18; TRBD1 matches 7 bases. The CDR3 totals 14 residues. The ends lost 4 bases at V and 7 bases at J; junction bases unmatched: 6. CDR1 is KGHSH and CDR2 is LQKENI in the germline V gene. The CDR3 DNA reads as TGTGCCAGCTCACGAGGGGGCGCGGGTGAAAAACTGTTTTTT. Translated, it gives CASSRGGAGEKLFF.

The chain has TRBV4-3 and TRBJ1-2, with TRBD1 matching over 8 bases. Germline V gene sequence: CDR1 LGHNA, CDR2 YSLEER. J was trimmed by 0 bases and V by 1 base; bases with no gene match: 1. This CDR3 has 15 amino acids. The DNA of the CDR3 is TGCGCCAGCAGCCAAGGGGACAGGCCTAACTATGGCTACACCTTC. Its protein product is CASSQGDRPNYGYTF.

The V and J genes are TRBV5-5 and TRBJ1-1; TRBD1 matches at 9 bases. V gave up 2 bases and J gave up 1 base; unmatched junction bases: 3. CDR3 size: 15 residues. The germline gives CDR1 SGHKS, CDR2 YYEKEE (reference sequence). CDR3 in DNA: TGTGCCAGCAGCTTTTCGACAGGGGGGAACACTGAAGCTTTCTTT. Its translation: CASSFSTGGNTEAFF.

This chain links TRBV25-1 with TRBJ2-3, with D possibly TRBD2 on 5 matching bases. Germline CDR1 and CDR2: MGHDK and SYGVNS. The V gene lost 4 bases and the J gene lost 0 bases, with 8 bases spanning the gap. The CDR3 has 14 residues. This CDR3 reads CASSAGGSTDTQYF. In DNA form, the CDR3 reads TGTGCCAGCAGTGCCGGAGGCAGCACAGATACGCAGTATTTT.

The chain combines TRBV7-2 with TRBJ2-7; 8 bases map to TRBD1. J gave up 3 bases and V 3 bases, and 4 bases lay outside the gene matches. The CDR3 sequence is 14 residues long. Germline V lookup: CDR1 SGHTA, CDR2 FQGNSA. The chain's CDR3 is CASSLDREVYEQYF. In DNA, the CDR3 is TGTGCCAGCAGCTTGGACAGGGAAGTCTACGAGCAGTACTTC.

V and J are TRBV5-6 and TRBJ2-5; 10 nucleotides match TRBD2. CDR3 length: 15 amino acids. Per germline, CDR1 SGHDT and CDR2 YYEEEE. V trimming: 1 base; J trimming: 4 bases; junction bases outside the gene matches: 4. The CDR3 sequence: CASSLSGRALETQYF. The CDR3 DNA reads TGTGCCAGCAGCTTGAGCGGGAGGGCCTTAGAGACCCAGTACTTC.

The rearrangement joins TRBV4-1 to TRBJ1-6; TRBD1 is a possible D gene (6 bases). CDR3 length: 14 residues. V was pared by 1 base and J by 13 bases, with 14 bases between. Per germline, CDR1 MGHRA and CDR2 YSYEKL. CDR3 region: CASSQGGGDSPLHF. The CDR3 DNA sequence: TGCGCCAGCAGCCAAGGAGGGGGGGACTCGCCCCTCCACTTT.

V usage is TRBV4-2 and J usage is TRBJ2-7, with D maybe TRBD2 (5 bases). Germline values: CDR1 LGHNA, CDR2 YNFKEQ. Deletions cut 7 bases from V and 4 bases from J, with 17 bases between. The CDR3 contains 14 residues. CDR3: CASTPMAGTYEQYF. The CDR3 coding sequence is TGTGCCAGCACCCCCATGGCGGGTACTTACGAGCAGTACTTC.

The CDR3 DNA is TGTGCCAGCAGTGACCCGGGGAACACTGAAGCTTTCTTT. This sequence encodes CASSDPGNTEAFF. This chain links TRBV6-6 with TRBJ1-1; no clear D gene. The CDR3 has 13 residues. The germline V gene has CDR1 MNHNY and CDR2 SVGAGI (reference sequence). Trimming stripped 5 bases from V and 1 base from J, with 8 bases between.

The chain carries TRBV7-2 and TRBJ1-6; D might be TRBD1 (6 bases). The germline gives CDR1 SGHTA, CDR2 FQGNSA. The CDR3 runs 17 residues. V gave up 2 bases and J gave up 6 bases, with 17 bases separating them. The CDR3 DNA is TGTGCCAGCAGCTTACTATGGGGGGGCTCTTCTAATTCACCCCTCCACTTT. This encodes CASSLLWGGSSNSPLHF.

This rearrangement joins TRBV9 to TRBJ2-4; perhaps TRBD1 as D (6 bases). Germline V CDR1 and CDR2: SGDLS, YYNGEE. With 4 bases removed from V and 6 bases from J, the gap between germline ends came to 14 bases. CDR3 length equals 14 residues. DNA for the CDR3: TGTGCCAGCAGCCCCCCGGACAGCCTAAACATTCAGTACTTC. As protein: CASSPPDSLNIQYF.

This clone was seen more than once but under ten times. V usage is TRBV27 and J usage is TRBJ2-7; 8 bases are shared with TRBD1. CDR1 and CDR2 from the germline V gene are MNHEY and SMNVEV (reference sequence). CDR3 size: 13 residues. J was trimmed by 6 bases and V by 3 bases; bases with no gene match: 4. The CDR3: CASSFGQGAEQYF. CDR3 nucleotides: TGTGCCAGCAGTTTTGGGCAGGGGGCCGAGCAGTACTTC.

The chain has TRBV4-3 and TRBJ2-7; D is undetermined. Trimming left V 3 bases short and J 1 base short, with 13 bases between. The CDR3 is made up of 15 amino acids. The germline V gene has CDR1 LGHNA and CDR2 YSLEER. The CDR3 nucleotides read TGCGCCAGCAGCCAGAGACGAACGACTTCCTACGAGCAGTACTTC. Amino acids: CASSQRRTTSYEQYF.

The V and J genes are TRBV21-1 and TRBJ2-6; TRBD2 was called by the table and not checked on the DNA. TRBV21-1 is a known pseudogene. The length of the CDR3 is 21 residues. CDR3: CASSKAFPPGGDSSGANVLTF. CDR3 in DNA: TGTGCCAGCAGCAAAGCCTTTCCTCCGGGGGGGGATTCATCTGGGGCCAACGTCCTGACTTTC.

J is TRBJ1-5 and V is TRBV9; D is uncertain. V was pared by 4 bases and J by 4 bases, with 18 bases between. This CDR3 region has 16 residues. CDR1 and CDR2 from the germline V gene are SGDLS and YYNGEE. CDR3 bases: TGTGCCAGCAGCCCGAGGGATGGGGTTGGGAATCAGCCCCAGCATTTT. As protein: CASSPRDGVGNQPQHF.

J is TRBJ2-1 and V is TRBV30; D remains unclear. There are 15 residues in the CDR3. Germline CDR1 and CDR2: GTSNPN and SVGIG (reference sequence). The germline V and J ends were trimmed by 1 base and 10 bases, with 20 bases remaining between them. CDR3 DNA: TGTGCCTGGAGTGCGGAGCTCATCACTACATTCGAGCAGTTCTTC. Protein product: CAWSAELITTFEQFF.

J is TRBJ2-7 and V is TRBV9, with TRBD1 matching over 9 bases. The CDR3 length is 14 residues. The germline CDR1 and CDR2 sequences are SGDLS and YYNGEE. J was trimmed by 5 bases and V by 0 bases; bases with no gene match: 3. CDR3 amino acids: CASSVGGTGNEQYF. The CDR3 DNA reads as TGTGCCAGCAGCGTAGGAGGGACAGGGAACGAGCAGTACTTC. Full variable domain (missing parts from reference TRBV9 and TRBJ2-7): DSGVTQTPKHLITATGQRVTLRCSPRSGDLSVYWYQQSLDQGLQFLIQYYNGEERAKGNILERFSAQQFPDLHSELNLSSLELGDSALYFCASSVGGTGNEQYFGPGTRLTVT.

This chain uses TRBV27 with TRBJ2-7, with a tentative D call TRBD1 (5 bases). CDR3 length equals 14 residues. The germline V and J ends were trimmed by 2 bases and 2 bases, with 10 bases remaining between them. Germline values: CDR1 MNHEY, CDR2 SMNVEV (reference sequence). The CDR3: CASSLGQGAYEQYF. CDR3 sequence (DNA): TGTGCCAGCAGTTTAGGGCAGGGTGCCTACGAGCAGTACTTC.

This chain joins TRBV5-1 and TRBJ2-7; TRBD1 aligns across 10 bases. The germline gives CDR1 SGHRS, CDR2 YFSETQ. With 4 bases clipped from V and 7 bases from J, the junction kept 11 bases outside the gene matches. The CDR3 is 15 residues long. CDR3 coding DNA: TGCGCCAGCAGCAACCGCGGGACAGGGGTTGAAGAGCAGTACTTC. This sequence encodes CASSNRGTGVEEQYF.

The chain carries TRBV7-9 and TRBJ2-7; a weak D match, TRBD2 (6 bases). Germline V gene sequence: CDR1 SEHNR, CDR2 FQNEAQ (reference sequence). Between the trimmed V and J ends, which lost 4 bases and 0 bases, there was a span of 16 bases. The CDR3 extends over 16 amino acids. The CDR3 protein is CASSSRAGGISYEQYF. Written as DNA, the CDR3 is TGTGCCAGCAGCTCCAGGGCGGGCGGGATCTCCTACGAGCAGTACTTC. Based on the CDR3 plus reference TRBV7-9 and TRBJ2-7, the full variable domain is DTGVSQNPRHKITKRGQNVTFRCDPISEHNRLYWYRQTLGQGPEFLTYFQNEAQLEKSRLLSDRFSAERPKGSFSTLEIQRTEQGDSAMYLCASSSRAGGISYEQYFGPGTRLTVT.

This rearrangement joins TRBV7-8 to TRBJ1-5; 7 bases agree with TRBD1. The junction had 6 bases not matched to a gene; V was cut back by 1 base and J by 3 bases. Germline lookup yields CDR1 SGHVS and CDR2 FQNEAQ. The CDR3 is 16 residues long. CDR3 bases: TGTGCCAGCAGCTTAGGGGCAGGGGGAGTCAATCAGCCCCAGCATTTT. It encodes CASSLGAGGVNQPQHF.